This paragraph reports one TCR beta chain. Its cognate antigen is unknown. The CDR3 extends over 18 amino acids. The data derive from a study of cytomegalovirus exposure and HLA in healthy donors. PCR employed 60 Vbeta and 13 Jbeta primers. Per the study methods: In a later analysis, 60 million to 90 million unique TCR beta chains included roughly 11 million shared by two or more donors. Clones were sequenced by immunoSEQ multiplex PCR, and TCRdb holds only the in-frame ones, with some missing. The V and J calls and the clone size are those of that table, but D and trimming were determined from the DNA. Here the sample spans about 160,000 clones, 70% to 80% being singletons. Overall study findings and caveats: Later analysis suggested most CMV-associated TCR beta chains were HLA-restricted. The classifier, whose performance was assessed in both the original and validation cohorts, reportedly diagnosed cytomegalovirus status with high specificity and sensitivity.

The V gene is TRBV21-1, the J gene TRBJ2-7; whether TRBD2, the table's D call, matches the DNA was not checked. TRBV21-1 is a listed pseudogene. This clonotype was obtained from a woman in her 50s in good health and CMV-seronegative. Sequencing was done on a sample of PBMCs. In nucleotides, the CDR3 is TGTGCCAGCAGCAAATTTGGTAGTTGCCGCCCTGCCTCCTACGAGCAGTACTTC. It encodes CASSKFGSCRPASYEQYF.